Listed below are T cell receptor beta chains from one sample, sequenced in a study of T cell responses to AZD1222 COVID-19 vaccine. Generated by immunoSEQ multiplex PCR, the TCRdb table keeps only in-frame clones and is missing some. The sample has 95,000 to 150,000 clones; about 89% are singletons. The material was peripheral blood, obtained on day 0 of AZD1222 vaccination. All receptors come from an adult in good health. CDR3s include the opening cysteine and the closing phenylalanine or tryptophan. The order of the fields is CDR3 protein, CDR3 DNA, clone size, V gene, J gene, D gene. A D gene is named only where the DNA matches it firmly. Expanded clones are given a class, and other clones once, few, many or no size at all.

CDR3aa: CASSVGLKEQFF; CDR3nt: TGTGCCAGCAGCGTAGGCTTAAAGGAGCAGTTCTTC; abundance: NA; v_gene: TRBV9; j_gene: TRBJ2-1; d_gene: NA
CDR3aa: CASSELRVSGNTIYF; CDR3nt: TGTGCCAGCAGTGAATTGAGGGTGTCTGGAAACACCATATATTTT; abundance: NA; v_gene: TRBV2; j_gene: TRBJ1-3; d_gene: NA
CDR3aa: CASSHGTGVNSPLHF; CDR3nt: TGTGCCAGCAGCCATGGCACAGGGGTTAACTCACCCCTCCACTTT; abundance: NA; v_gene: TRBV3-1/TRBV3-2; j_gene: TRBJ1-6; d_gene: TRBD1
CDR3aa: CASSQDRFSNGYTF; CDR3nt: TGTGCCAGTAGTCAAGACAGATTCTCTAACGGCTACACCTTC; abundance: NA; v_gene: TRBV19; j_gene: TRBJ1-2; d_gene: NA
CDR3aa: CSADSHNEQFF; CDR3nt: TGCAGTGCTGATTCCCACAATGAGCAGTTCTTC; abundance: NA; v_gene: TRBV20-1; j_gene: TRBJ2-1; d_gene: NA
CDR3aa: CASSTGQGVSSYEQYF; CDR3nt: TGTGCCAGTAGTACCGGACAGGGTGTGAGCTCCTACGAGCAGTACTTC; abundance: NA; v_gene: TRBV19; j_gene: TRBJ2-7; d_gene: TRBD1
CDR3aa: CASSLSKGSGYTF; CDR3nt: TGTGCCAGCAGTTTATCTAAGGGGTCTGGCTACACCTTC; abundance: NA; v_gene: TRBV27; j_gene: TRBJ1-2; d_gene: NA
CDR3aa: CASSSPARPETQYF; CDR3nt: TGTGCCAGCAGTTCTCCCGCTCGACCGGAGACCCAGTACTTC; abundance: NA; v_gene: TRBV6-5; j_gene: TRBJ2-5; d_gene: NA
CDR3aa: CSAKKDEAFF; CDR3nt: TGCAGTGCCAAAAAAGATGAAGCTTTCTTT; abundance: NA; v_gene: TRBV20-1; j_gene: TRBJ1-1; d_gene: NA
CDR3aa: CASTTGEGYGYTF; CDR3nt: TGTGCCAGCACTACAGGGGAGGGCTATGGCTACACCTTC; abundance: NA; v_gene: TRBV11-2; j_gene: TRBJ1-2; d_gene: TRBD1
CDR3aa: CASSIGTPNRDRVRLSNTGELFF; CDR3nt: TGTGCCAGTAGTATTGGTACCCCCAATCGGGACAGGGTGAGACTAAGCAACACCGGGGAGCTGTTTTTT; abundance: NA; v_gene: TRBV19; j_gene: TRBJ2-2; d_gene: TRBD1
CDR3aa: CASSEAFENSPLHF; CDR3nt: TGTGCCAGCAGTGAAGCGTTTGAAAATTCACCCCTCCACTTT; abundance: NA; v_gene: TRBV6-1; j_gene: TRBJ1-6; d_gene: NA
CDR3aa: CASSEAKGQGHYGYTF; CDR3nt: TGTGCCAGCAGTGAAGCCAAGGGACAGGGGCACTATGGCTACACCTTC; abundance: NA; v_gene: TRBV2; j_gene: TRBJ1-2; d_gene: TRBD1
CDR3aa: CASTTQGGKSSPLHF; CDR3nt: TGTGCCAGCACAACTCAGGGAGGGAAGAGTTCACCCCTCCACTTT; abundance: NA; v_gene: TRBV27; j_gene: TRBJ1-6; d_gene: NA
CDR3aa: CASSPEKGNTEAFF; CDR3nt: TGTGCCAGCAGCCCAGAAAAAGGGAACACTGAAGCTTTCTTT; abundance: once; v_gene: TRBV13; j_gene: TRBJ1-1; d_gene: NA
CDR3aa: CASSPQDGGYGYTF; CDR3nt: TGTGCCAGCTCACCCCAAGACGGGGGATATGGCTACACCTTC; abundance: NA; v_gene: TRBV18; j_gene: TRBJ1-2; d_gene: NA
CDR3aa: CASSLLVPSADSYNEQFF; CDR3nt: TGTGCCAGCAGCTTACTGGTACCGTCAGCTGACTCCTACAATGAGCAGTTCTTC; abundance: NA; v_gene: TRBV7-6; j_gene: TRBJ2-1; d_gene: NA
CDR3aa: CASSEAEKLFF; CDR3nt: TGCGCCAGCAGTGAGGCTGAAAAACTGTTTTTT; abundance: NA; v_gene: TRBV10-2; j_gene: TRBJ1-4; d_gene: NA
CDR3aa: CASSQRIGTGVEQYF; CDR3nt: TGTGCCAGCAGCCAGCGGATTGGGACAGGGGTCGAGCAGTACTTC; abundance: NA; v_gene: TRBV2; j_gene: TRBJ2-7; d_gene: TRBD1
CDR3aa: CASSILLENTEAFF; CDR3nt: TGTGCCAGTAGTATATTGTTAGAAAACACTGAAGCTTTCTTT; abundance: NA; v_gene: TRBV19; j_gene: TRBJ1-1; d_gene: NA
CDR3aa: CASSIDGQNTEAFF; CDR3nt: TGTGCCAGTAGTATAGATGGACAAAACACTGAAGCTTTCTTT; abundance: NA; v_gene: TRBV19; j_gene: TRBJ1-1; d_gene: NA
CDR3aa: CASSPSGTSSGEQFF; CDR3nt: TGTGCCAGCAGCCCATCAGGGACTAGTTCTGGTGAGCAGTTCTTC; abundance: NA; v_gene: TRBV7-6; j_gene: TRBJ2-1; d_gene: TRBD2
CDR3aa: CASSLDPMGSYNSPLHF; CDR3nt: TGTGCCAGCAGCTTAGACCCTATGGGCTCCTATAATTCACCCCTCCACTTT; abundance: NA; v_gene: TRBV27; j_gene: TRBJ1-6; d_gene: NA
CDR3aa: CASSLVSVGTDTQYF; CDR3nt: TGTGCCAGCAGCTTAGTTTCGGTGGGCACAGATACGCAGTATTTT; abundance: NA; v_gene: TRBV11-2; j_gene: TRBJ2-3; d_gene: NA
CDR3aa: CASSQQKSYEQYF; CDR3nt: TGTGCCAGCAGCCAACAAAAATCCTACGAGCAGTACTTC; abundance: few; v_gene: TRBV7-9; j_gene: TRBJ2-7; d_gene: NA
CDR3aa: CASLGSSQETQYF; CDR3nt: TGTGCCAGCCTAGGGAGCAGCCAAGAGACCCAGTACTTC; abundance: NA; v_gene: TRBV27; j_gene: TRBJ2-5; d_gene: NA
CDR3aa: CASSQLTGNNEQFF; CDR3nt: TGTGCCAGCAGTCAACTAACAGGAAACAATGAGCAGTTCTTC; abundance: NA; v_gene: TRBV27; j_gene: TRBJ2-1; d_gene: NA
CDR3aa: CSARPLGEQFF; CDR3nt: TGCAGTGCTAGACCCCTGGGTGAGCAGTTCTTC; abundance: NA; v_gene: TRBV20-1; j_gene: TRBJ2-1; d_gene: NA
CDR3aa: CASLGTASSSSYNSPLHF; CDR3nt: TGTGCCAGCCTTGGGACAGCCAGTTCCAGCTCCTATAATTCACCCCTCCACTTT; abundance: NA; v_gene: TRBV7-8; j_gene: TRBJ1-6; d_gene: TRBD1